The TCR beta chain under discussion was sequenced for a study of T cells in localized non-small cell lung cancer. Assay used: immunoSEQ multiplex PCR; TCRdb lists only in-frame clones, some missing. The top ten hold 0.9% to 1.2% of the sample, which has around 26,000 clones, less than 95% seen once. The material was peripheral blood, obtained before any cancer treatment. The receptor was isolated from a woman between 35 and 75 years old with stage I lung adenocarcinoma.

This CDR3 reads CASSFGTVYEKLFF. The DNA for the CDR3 is TGTGCCAGCAGCTTCGGGACGGTTTATGAAAAACTGTTTTTT. The rearrangement uses TRBV5-5 and TRBJ1-4; a weak D match, TRBD1 (5 bases). V gave up 2 bases and J gave up 6 bases, with 11 bases separating them. The V gene's germline CDR1 is SGHKS and CDR2 YYEKEE (reference sequence). This CDR3 comprises 14 residues.